This is a list of T cell receptor beta chains from one sample in a study of blood T cell repertoires in COVID-19. Some clones are missing from TCRdb's copy, which holds only in-frame ones; the method was immunoSEQ multiplex PCR. Altogether 65,000 or so clones are present, around 80% being singletons, with the ten largest covering less than 4.5%. Sample: peripheral blood. These receptors originate from a man between 60 and 75 years old with acute or convalescent COVID-19. CDR3s include the opening cysteine and the closing phenylalanine or tryptophan. D genes are given only for firm matches. Part of the rows lack a size; the others show once, few, many or a class for expanded clones.

cdr3_aa: CSASTDSWTYSPLHF
cdr3_nt: TGCAGTGCTAGTACGGACTCTTGGACTTATTCACCCCTCCACTTT
v_call: TRBV20-1
clone_size: .
j_call: TRBJ1-6
d_call: .

cdr3_aa: CASSKYIQRGPTYEQYF
cdr3_nt: TGTGCCAGCAGCAAATACATCCAGCGGGGGCCCACCTACGAGCAGTACTTC
v_call: TRBV21-1
clone_size: .
j_call: TRBJ2-7
d_call: .

cdr3_aa: CASSLAWQGLDTQYF
cdr3_nt: TGTGCCAGCAGCTTAGCGTGGCAGGGATTAGATACGCAGTATTTT
v_call: TRBV7-8
clone_size: .
j_call: TRBJ2-3
d_call: .

cdr3_aa: CASSLNGGTEAFF
cdr3_nt: TGTGCCAGCAGCTTAAACGGAGGCACTGAAGCTTTCTTT
v_call: TRBV7-3
clone_size: .
j_call: TRBJ1-1
d_call: .

cdr3_aa: CSAEAGSSYEQYF
cdr3_nt: TGCAGCGCCGAGGCGGGGAGCTCCTACGAGCAGTACTTC
v_call: TRBV29-1
clone_size: .
j_call: TRBJ2-7
d_call: .

cdr3_aa: CASSTGTSGNNEQFF
cdr3_nt: TGTGCCAGCTCAACCGGGACTAGCGGGAACAATGAGCAGTTCTTC
v_call: TRBV18
clone_size: few
j_call: TRBJ2-1
d_call: TRBD2

cdr3_aa: CASSLSSRQGTAGELFF
cdr3_nt: TGTGCCAGCAGTTTATCCTCTCGGCAGGGAACAGCCGGGGAGCTGTTTTTT
v_call: TRBV27
clone_size: .
j_call: TRBJ2-2
d_call: .

cdr3_aa: CASSPDRLSGNTIYF
cdr3_nt: TGTGCCAGCAGCCCCGACAGACTCTCTGGAAACACCATATATTTT
v_call: TRBV11-2
clone_size: .
j_call: TRBJ1-3
d_call: .

cdr3_aa: CASSDRLATYNEQFF
cdr3_nt: TGTGCCAGCAGTGACAGACTAGCGACCTACAATGAGCAGTTCTTC
v_call: TRBV7-6
clone_size: .
j_call: TRBJ2-1
d_call: TRBD2

cdr3_aa: CASTASGNTGELFF
cdr3_nt: TGTGCCAGCACCGCGAGCGGAAACACCGGGGAGCTGTTTTTT
v_call: TRBV7-2
clone_size: .
j_call: TRBJ2-2
d_call: .

cdr3_aa: CASSNQGRTEAFF
cdr3_nt: TGTGCCAGCAGCAACCAGGGCAGGACTGAAGCTTTCTTT
v_call: TRBV7-2
clone_size: .
j_call: TRBJ1-1
d_call: .

cdr3_aa: CASSQQGNGNQPQHF
cdr3_nt: TGCGCCAGCAGCCAGCAGGGTAACGGCAATCAGCCCCAGCATTTT
v_call: TRBV4-1
clone_size: .
j_call: TRBJ1-5
d_call: .

cdr3_aa: CASSQYGQHQPQHF
cdr3_nt: TGTGCCAGCTCACAATATGGACAGCATCAGCCCCAGCATTTT
v_call: TRBV18
clone_size: .
j_call: TRBJ1-5
d_call: .